Described below is a single T cell receptor (beta chain) sequence and its context. The antigen remains undetermined. The data were taken from a study of shared clonotypes between healthy human individuals. Overall study results and limits: Non-shared clonotypes displayed generation probabilities falling below those of clonotypes present in all four donors.

V lost 4 bases, J lost 6 bases, and 14 bases lay in between. The CDR3 is 14 amino acids. The germline V gene has CDR1 SGDLS and CDR2 YYNGEE. Assay: immunoSEQ multiplex PCR; the TCRdb copy retains only in-frame clones and omits some. The repertoire holds millions of clones, roughly 91% seen once, with around 1.7% in the top ten. Only CD45RO-negative cells positively selected for CCR7 counted as naive CD8 cells, so terminally differentiated effector memory CD45RA+ cells were excluded. This sequence originates from a man in his late teens or twenties in good health. Some clones in this sample may be carry-over from other donors' samples. Source material: naive CD8+ T cells from PBMCs. V usage is TRBV9 and J usage is TRBJ2-1; no clear D gene. As DNA, the CDR3 is TGTGCCAGCAGCCCCGCCCTCACAGTCAATGAGCAGTTCTTC. Translating gives CASSPALTVNEQFF.